Following are 29 T cell receptor beta chains from one sample sequenced in a study of T-cell reconstitution after alpha-beta-depleted transplantation in children. Library preparation (for TCRbeta) was performed with unique molecular identifiers. TCRdb redid the calling of the PCR reads with MiXCR, one entry per CDR3 protein. The table includes hundreds of thousands of distinct CDR3 sequences, under 15% detected once. The sequenced sample was PBMCs, mostly from graft donor cells, obtained 360 days after TCRalphabeta/CD19-depleted stem cell transplant. The origin of the receptors is a male patient aged 10-17 years who had a stem cell transplant for acute myeloid leukemia, so the T cells may come from the graft donor.

About this clonotype: The junction shows a germline mismatch at one end, possibly a read error. V and J are TRBV11-1 and TRBJ2-6; 12 bases are shared with TRBD1. The CDR3 is made up of 18 amino acids. Looked up from germline, CDR1 is SGHAT and CDR2 is FQDESV (reference sequence). DNA for the CDR3: TGTGCCAGCAGCACCGGGACAGGGGGCAGCCCTGGTGCCAACGTCCTGACTTTC. Amino acid sequence: CASSTGTGGSPGANVLTF.

In its sample, this clonotype was seen once. The chain employs TRBV18 and TRBJ2-1, with TRBD1 matching over 11 bases. From germline, CDR1 is KGHSH and CDR2 LQKENI. J was trimmed by 2 bases and V by 8 bases; bases with no gene match: 11. The CDR3 sequence is 17 residues long. CDR3 nucleotides: TGTGCCAGCCGTTCCAACTGGGGACAGGGGGCCTACAATGAGCAGTTCTTC. Translation gives CASRSNWGQGAYNEQFF.

This clonotype was detected a few times. V and J are TRBV5-1 and TRBJ2-7; 8 bases line up with TRBD2. Germline V gives CDR1 SGHRS, CDR2 YFSETQ. The CDR3 sequence is 17 residues long. V was clipped by 0 bases and J by 2 bases; unmatched bases: 10. DNA of the CDR3: TGCGCCAGCAGCTTGGTTCTAGCGGGTCTCAGAACCTACGAGCAGTACTTC. Protein: CASSLVLAGLRTYEQYF. Supplemented by reference TRBV5-1 and TRBJ2-7, the full variable domain reads KAGVTQTPRYLIKTRGQQVTLSCSPISGHRSVSWYQQTPGQGLQFLFEYFSETQRNKGNFPGRFSGRQFSNSRSEMNVSTLELGDSALYLCASSLVLAGLRTYEQYFGPGTRLTVT.

This clonotype showed up just a few times. The chain combines TRBV20-1 with TRBJ2-7; 12 bases align to TRBD2. The CDR3 sequence is 14 residues long. The ends lost 5 bases at V and 9 bases at J; junction bases unmatched: 11. Germline V gene data show CDR1 as DFQATT and CDR2 as SNEGSKA (reference sequence). The CDR3 DNA reads as TGCAGTGCTCCCCGACTAGCGGGAGACATTAGGCAGTACTTC. This translates into CSAPRLAGDIRQYF.

This clonotype was counted ten times or more. The gene calls are TRBV7-2 and TRBJ2-7, with D hard to call. The CDR3 contains 14 residues. CDR1 is SGHTA, CDR2 FQGNSA, per germline. The V and J ends lost 1 base and 3 bases respectively, with 10 bases between them. CDR3 sequence: CASSLDGSSYEQYF. The CDR3 DNA reads as TGTGCCAGCAGCTTAGACGGTAGCAGCTACGAGCAGTACTTC.

This clonotype was picked up many times. The chain carries TRBV29-1 and TRBJ1-2, with a weak D call TRBD1 (6 bases). Trimming left V 3 bases short and J 4 bases short, with 15 bases between. In germline, CDR1 is SQVTM, CDR2 ANQGSEA. This CDR3 has 14 amino acids. The CDR3 protein is CSVDLSVTGYGYTF. DNA of the CDR3: TGCAGCGTTGACCTTTCCGTGACAGGCTATGGCTACACCTTC. The entire variable domain, with the rest obtained from reference TRBV29-1 and TRBJ1-2, is as follows: SAVISQKPSRDICQRGTSLTIQCQVDSQVTMMFWYRQQPGQSLTLIATANQGSEATYESGFVIDKFPISRPNLTFSTLTVSNMSPEDSSIYLCSVDLSVTGYGYTFGSGTRLTVV.

This clonotype was seen many times. The V call is TRBV6-2 or TRBV6-3, the J call TRBJ2-6; D not resolved. Between the trimmed V and J ends, which lost 8 bases and 0 bases, there was a span of 2 bases. CDR1 and CDR2 from the germline V gene are MNHEY and SVGEGT. The CDR3 consists of 12 residues. DNA of the CDR3: TGTGCCAGCCTCTCTGGGGCCAACGTCCTGACTTTC. This translates into CASLSGANVLTF.

This clonotype has at least ten counts. J is TRBJ2-1 and V is TRBV29-1, with D unresolved. Trimming took off 0 bases at V and 6 bases at J, with 3 bases between the two ends. The germline V gene encodes CDR1 SQVTM and CDR2 ANQGSEA. The CDR3 is 11 amino acids. The CDR3 loop is CSVEDVNEQFF. The CDR3 coding sequence is TGCAGCGTTGAAGATGTCAATGAGCAGTTCTTC.

The J gene is TRBJ2-7, the V gene TRBV6-5, with TRBD1 as a possible D gene (6 bases). The CDR3 runs to 15 residues. Looked up from germline, CDR1 is MNHEY and CDR2 is SVGAGI. The ends were cut back, 0 bases at V and 3 bases at J, with 12 bases in the middle. The CDR3, as DNA: TGTGCCAGCAGTTACTCCGGAGGACAGAACTACGAGCAGTACTTC. Translated, it gives CASSYSGGQNYEQYF.

This clonotype turned up a few times. The chain uses TRBV7-9 and TRBJ2-7; D may be TRBD1 or TRBD2 (9 bases each). Germline V gene data show CDR1 as SEHNR and CDR2 as FQNEAQ (reference sequence). Trimming pared 3 bases from V and 7 bases from J, leaving 31 bases between. CDR3 size: 19 residues. The CDR3 coding sequence is TGTGCCAGCAGCTTCACCGGGACAGGGACCCTAGCGGGACTTCGGGAGCAGTACTTC. Translated: CASSFTGTGTLAGLREQYF.

The chain combines TRBV20-1 with TRBJ2-7, with 7 bases matching TRBD1. Per germline, CDR1 DFQATT and CDR2 SNEGSKA (reference sequence). The length of the CDR3 is 14 residues. The junction had 9 bases not matched to a gene; V was cut back by 6 bases and J by 1 base. CDR3 in amino acids: CSAEGAGGSYEQYF. The CDR3 DNA reads TGCAGTGCCGAAGGGGCAGGGGGTTCCTACGAGCAGTACTTC.

This clonotype was found a few times. This rearrangement joins TRBV29-1 to TRBJ2-1, with TRBD1 as a possible D gene (6 bases). This CDR3 has 13 residues. V was clipped by 6 bases and J by 1 base, with 10 bases between them. Germline lookup yields CDR1 SQVTM and CDR2 ANQGSEA. The CDR3 nucleotides are TGCAGCGTCCCAGGGGTTTCCTACAATGAGCAGTTCTTC. It specifies CSVPGVSYNEQFF.

This clonotype was seen more than once but under ten times. The chain couples TRBV28 to TRBJ2-3, with D perhaps being TRBD1 or TRBD2 (5 bases each). Trimming removed 3 bases from V and 6 bases from J, with 16 bases in between. The germline gives CDR1 MDHEN, CDR2 SYDVKM. The CDR3 length is 15 residues. The DNA of the CDR3 is TGTGCCAGCAGTTTCGGCCGGGACCACCCCGATACGCAGTATTTT. Translation: CASSFGRDHPDTQYF.

This clonotype was seen a few times. The chain carries TRBV29-1 and TRBJ2-4, with 7 nucleotides matching TRBD1. Trimming took 0 bases from V and 4 from J; bases not matched to a gene: 6. In germline, CDR1 is SQVTM, CDR2 ANQGSEA. The CDR3 covers 15 residues. The CDR3 nucleotides are TGCAGCGTTGAAGAGGACAGGCTCCGAAAAAACATTCAGTACTTC. This codes for CSVEEDRLRKNIQYF.

The chain couples TRBV6-5 to TRBJ2-3; no firm D call. Germline lookup yields CDR1 MNHEY and CDR2 SVGAGI. This CDR3 is built from 16 residues. V gave up 2 bases and J gave up 2 bases, with 14 bases separating them. CDR3 residues: CASSYIAFDHTDTQYF. The DNA of the CDR3 is TGTGCCAGCAGTTACATAGCATTCGATCACACAGATACGCAGTATTTT.

This clonotype has more than one count but fewer than ten. The V call is TRBV3-1, the J call TRBJ2-1; TRBD2 aligns across 10 bases. CDR3 length equals 15 residues. Germline trimming cut 5 bases from V and 9 bases from J; bases unmatched to any gene: 10. The V gene's germline CDR1 is LGHDT and CDR2 YNNKEL (reference sequence). The CDR3 DNA follows: TGTGCCAGCAGCTCCGGTCAAGCGGGAGGGGGTGAGCAGTTCTTC. It is translated as CASSSGQAGGGEQFF.

The rearrangement joins TRBV6-1 to TRBJ2-2; D remains ambiguous. The ends were cut back, 8 bases at V and 6 bases at J, with 13 bases in the middle. CDR3 length: 13 amino acids. The germline V gene encodes CDR1 MNHNS and CDR2 SASEGT. CDR3 in amino acids: CASDKPKAGELFF. DNA of the CDR3: TGTGCCAGCGACAAACCTAAGGCCGGGGAGCTGTTTTTT.

In its sample, this clonotype was seen once. V usage is TRBV7-8 and J usage is TRBJ2-1, with D tentatively TRBD2 (6 bases). Per the germline V gene, CDR1 is SGHVS and CDR2 is FQNEAQ. Trimming left V 2 bases short and J 10 bases short, with 18 bases between. The CDR3 spans 15 residues. In DNA form, the CDR3 reads TGTGCCAGCAGCTTACGCCTCGGGATAGCGGAAGAGCAGTTCTTC. Residues: CASSLRLGIAEEQFF.

The V call is TRBV5-4, the J call TRBJ1-2; D remains unclear. V lost 3 bases to trimming and J lost 1 base, with 13 bases between them. Germline loops: CDR1 SGHNT, CDR2 YYREEE (reference sequence). CDR3 size: 15 residues. The CDR3 spells CASSYKSIVNYGYTF. CDR3 nucleotides: TGTGCCAGCAGCTATAAATCCATAGTTAACTATGGCTACACCTTC.

V and J are TRBV12-3 or TRBV12-4 and TRBJ2-5; D uncertain. CDR3 length: 14 amino acids. Trimming shortened V by 3 bases and J by 0 bases, and 8 bases separated the two germline ends. The CDR3 spells CASSFRPYQETQYF. The CDR3 coding sequence is TGTGCCAGCAGTTTTAGGCCGTACCAAGAGACCCAGTACTTC.

This rearrangement joins TRBV6-5 to TRBJ2-3; the match to TRBD2 covers 8 bases. CDR1 MNHEY and CDR2 SVGAGI come from the germline V gene. The CDR3 totals 15 residues. Trimming took 2 bases from V and 1 from J; bases not matched to a gene: 2. CDR3 loop: CASSYETSGTDTQYF. DNA of the CDR3: TGTGCCAGCAGTTACGAGACTAGCGGCACAGATACGCAGTATTTT.

This clonotype has just a few counts. This rearrangement joins TRBV5-1 to TRBJ1-2; D call uncertain. CDR3 size: 15 residues. The V gene lost 2 bases and the J gene lost 8 bases, with 19 bases spanning the gap. Germline values: CDR1 SGHRS, CDR2 YFSETQ. The CDR3 sequence: CASSFSHGYSSGYTF. DNA for the CDR3: TGCGCCAGCAGCTTCAGCCACGGGTATTCAAGCGGCTACACCTTC.

This clonotype was seen ten or more times. V usage is TRBV6-5 and J usage is TRBJ1-5, with D possibly matching TRBD1 (5 bases). The CDR3 runs to 16 residues. The V end lost 6 bases, the J end lost 0 bases, and 15 bases lay between the germline ends. CDR1 and CDR2 from the germline V gene are MNHEY and SVGAGI. CDR3: CASSLRQGSSNQPQHF. The CDR3 DNA sequence: TGTGCCAGCAGCTTAAGGCAGGGCAGTAGCAATCAGCCCCAGCATTTT.

The V and J genes are TRBV9 and TRBJ2-3; no reliable D call. In germline, CDR1 is SGDLS, CDR2 YYNGEE. This CDR3 has 14 residues. Trimming removed 4 bases from V and 3 bases from J, with 12 bases in between. The CDR3 reads CASSPEEWTDTQYF. DNA for the CDR3: TGTGCCAGCAGCCCCGAGGAGTGGACAGATACGCAGTATTTT. Drawing the rest from reference TRBV9 and TRBJ2-3, the complete variable domain is DSGVTQTPKHLITATGQRVTLRCSPRSGDLSVYWYQQSLDQGLQFLIQYYNGEERAKGNILERFSAQQFPDLHSELNLSSLELGDSALYFCASSPEEWTDTQYFGPGTRLTVL.

The sample holds a few counts of this clonotype. V is TRBV28 and J is TRBJ2-1; the D is unclear. Deletions cut 4 bases from V and 5 bases from J, with 12 bases between. This CDR3 spans 14 amino acids. Germline-derived CDR1 and CDR2 are MDHEN and SYDVKM. The CDR3 here is CASSSHERHNEQFF. The CDR3 DNA sequence: TGTGCCAGCAGTTCCCACGAGCGACACAATGAGCAGTTCTTC.

The chain joins TRBV9 to TRBJ2-5, with D possibly TRBD2 on 6 matching bases. The V end lost 3 bases, the J end lost 4 bases, and 13 bases lay between the germline ends. Per the germline V gene, CDR1 is SGDLS and CDR2 is YYNGEE. The CDR3 is made up of 14 amino acids. The CDR3 loop reads CASSAGGGGETQYF. In DNA form, the CDR3 reads TGTGCCAGCAGCGCCGGGGGTGGGGGAGAGACCCAGTACTTC. Combining the CDR3 with reference TRBV9 and TRBJ2-5 gives the whole variable domain DSGVTQTPKHLITATGQRVTLRCSPRSGDLSVYWYQQSLDQGLQFLIQYYNGEERAKGNILERFSAQQFPDLHSELNLSSLELGDSALYFCASSAGGGGETQYFGPGTRLLVL.

This clonotype has more than one count but fewer than ten. The chain couples TRBV9 to TRBJ2-7; D remains unclear. Trimming took 0 bases from V and 0 from J, leaving 10 bases between them. Looked up from germline, CDR1 is SGDLS and CDR2 is YYNGEE. The CDR3 is made up of 15 amino acids. CDR3 loop: CASSVGGFGSYEQYF. CDR3 DNA sequence: TGTGCCAGCAGCGTAGGGGGATTCGGCTCCTACGAGCAGTACTTC.

The chain recombines TRBV28 with TRBJ2-5; D is uncertain. This CDR3 has 13 residues. V was trimmed by 10 bases and J by 1 base, leaving 13 bases between them. Germline assignment: CDR1 MDHEN and CDR2 SYDVKM. The CDR3 DNA follows: TGTGCCACCCGGGTCCCATTCCAAGAGACCCAGTACTTC. It yields the protein CATRVPFQETQYF.

The rearrangement joins TRBV9 to TRBJ2-6, with TRBD1 matching over 9 bases. CDR1 is SGDLS and CDR2 is YYNGEE in the germline V gene. The CDR3 spans 21 residues. V trimming: 4 bases; J trimming: 2 bases; junction bases outside the gene matches: 19. CDR3 coding DNA: TGTGCCAGCAGCCCGTTCTACACCGGGACAGGGTTTGGTGCTGGGGCCAACGTCCTGACTTTC. The encoded protein is CASSPFYTGTGFGAGANVLTF.